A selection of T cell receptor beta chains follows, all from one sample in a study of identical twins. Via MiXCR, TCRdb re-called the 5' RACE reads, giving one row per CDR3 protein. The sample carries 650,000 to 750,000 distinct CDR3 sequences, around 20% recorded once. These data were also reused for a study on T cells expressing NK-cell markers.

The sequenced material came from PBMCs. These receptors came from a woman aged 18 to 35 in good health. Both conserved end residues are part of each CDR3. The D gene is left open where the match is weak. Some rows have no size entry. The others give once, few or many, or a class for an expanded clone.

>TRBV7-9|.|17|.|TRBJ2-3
TGTGCCAGCAGCTCTCCTTTAGGACTCGTAACCACAGATACGCAGTATTTT
CASSSPLGLVTTDTQYF
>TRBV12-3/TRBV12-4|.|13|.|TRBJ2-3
TGTGCCAGCAGGCCTGGGGGGATCGATACGCAGTATTTT
CASRPGGIDTQYF
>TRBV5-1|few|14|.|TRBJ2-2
TGCGCCAGCAGCTTGGACGCCGGAGGCGGGGAGCTGTTTTTT
CASSLDAGGGELFF
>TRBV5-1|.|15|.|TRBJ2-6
TGCGCCAGCAGCACAACAGTCTCTGGGGCCAACGTCCTGACTTTC
CASSTTVSGANVLTF
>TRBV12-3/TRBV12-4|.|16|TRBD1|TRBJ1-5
TGTGCCAGCAGCGGGACAGGCCATTATAGCAATCAGCCCCAGCATTTT
CASSGTGHYSNQPQHF
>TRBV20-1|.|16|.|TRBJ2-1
TGCAGTGCTAACTCTCCGGGACCTCCACGACCCAATGAGCAGTTCTTC
CSANSPGPPRPNEQFF
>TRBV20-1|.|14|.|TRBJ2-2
TGCAGTGCTAGTCTCAGGTCGAACACCGGGGAGCTGTTTTTT
CSASLRSNTGELFF
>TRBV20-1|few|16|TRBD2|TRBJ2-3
TGCAGTGCTGGCCTAGCGGGAGGACTTCGCACAGATACGCAGTATTTT
CSAGLAGGLRTDTQYF
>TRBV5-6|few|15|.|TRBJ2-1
TGTGCCAGCAGCTTGTCGCCCAGTGCAAGGAATGAGCAGTTCTTC
CASSLSPSARNEQFF
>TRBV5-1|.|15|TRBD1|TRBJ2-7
TGCGCCAGCAGCTTTCTAACAGGGGAATCTTACGAGCAGTACTTC
CASSFLTGESYEQYF
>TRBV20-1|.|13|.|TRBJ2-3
TGCAGTGCCCATTTTAGCGGCGACGATACGCAGTATTTT
CSAHFSGDDTQYF
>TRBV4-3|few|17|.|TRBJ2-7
TGCGCCAGCAGCCAAGTGGGGGCTGGCGGGAATGCCTACGAGCAGTACTTC
CASSQVGAGGNAYEQYF
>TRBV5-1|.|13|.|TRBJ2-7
TGCGCCAGCAGTGGGGACACCACCTACGAGCAGTACTTC
CASSGDTTYEQYF
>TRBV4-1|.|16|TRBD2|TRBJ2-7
TGCGCCAGCAGCCAAGCACCTCGCGGGAGGGCCTACGAGCAGTACTTC
CASSQAPRGRAYEQYF
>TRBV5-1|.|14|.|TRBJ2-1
TGCGCCAGCAGCTACTCCGGGACGGGGGATGAGCAGTTCTTC
CASSYSGTGDEQFF
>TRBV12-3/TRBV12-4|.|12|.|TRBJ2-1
TGTGCCAGCGCCACGGCGGGTTACGAGCAGTTCTTC
CASATAGYEQFF
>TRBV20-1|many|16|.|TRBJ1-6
TGCAGTGCTAGGAAAGGATTGAGCTCCTATAATTCACCCCTCCACTTT
CSARKGLSSYNSPLHF
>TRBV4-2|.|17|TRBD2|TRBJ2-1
TGTGCCAGCAGCCAAGACGGGGGGGGCTGGGCCTACAATGAGCAGTTCTTC
CASSQDGGGWAYNEQFF
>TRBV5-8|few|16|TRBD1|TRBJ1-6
TGTGCCAGCAGCACCAGGACAGGGCCAAGGGATTCACCCCTCCACTTT
CASSTRTGPRDSPLHF
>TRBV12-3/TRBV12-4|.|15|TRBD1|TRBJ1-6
TGTGCCAGCAGTTTAGAGACAGGGGGCGACTCACCCCTCCACTTT
CASSLETGGDSPLHF
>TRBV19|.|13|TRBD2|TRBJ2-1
TGTGCCAGTAGAGATACGGGGGGTAATGAGCAGTTCTTC
CASRDTGGNEQFF
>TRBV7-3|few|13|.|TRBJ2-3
TGTGCCAGCAGCTTAATCTTCACAGATACGCAGTATTTT
CASSLIFTDTQYF
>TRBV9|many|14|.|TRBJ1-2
TGTGCCAGCAGCGGGGGGGCGGAAACCTATGGCTACACCTTC
CASSGGAETYGYTF
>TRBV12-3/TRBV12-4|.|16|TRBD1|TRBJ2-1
TGTGCCAGCAGCCGATGGGACAGGGGGCGCGTAAATGAGCAGTTCTTC
CASSRWDRGRVNEQFF
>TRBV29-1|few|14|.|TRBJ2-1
TGCAGCGTTAGGGGGACTTACTCCTACAATGAGCAGTTCTTC
CSVRGTYSYNEQFF
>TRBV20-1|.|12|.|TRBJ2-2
TGCAGTGCTAGAGGACTAACCGGGGAGCTGTTTTTT
CSARGLTGELFF
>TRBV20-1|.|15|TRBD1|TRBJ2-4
TGCAGTGCTAGAGAGGGACAGCTAGCCAAAAACATTCAGTACTTC
CSAREGQLAKNIQYF
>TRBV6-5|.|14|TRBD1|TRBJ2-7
TGTGCCAGCAGTTACGGGACAGGGATATACGAGCAGTACTTC
CASSYGTGIYEQYF
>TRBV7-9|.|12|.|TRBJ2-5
TGTGCCAGCAGCCAAACTGTGGAGACCCAGTACTTC
CASSQTVETQYF
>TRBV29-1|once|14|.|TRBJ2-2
TGCAGCGTTGGTGGGGCGTTGAGCACCGGGGAGCTGTTTTTT
CSVGGALSTGELFF
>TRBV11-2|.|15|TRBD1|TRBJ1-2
TGTGCCAGCAGCTTATTCCTGGGACAGTCCTATGGCTACACCTTC
CASSLFLGQSYGYTF
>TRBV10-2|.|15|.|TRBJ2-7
TGCGCCAGCAGTGAGTATGAGGACTCGTCTATACAGCAGTACTTC
CASSEYEDSSIQQYF
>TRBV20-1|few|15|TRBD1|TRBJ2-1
TGCAGTGCCCGCGGCCGGGACAGGGGATACAATGAGCAGTTCTTC
CSARGRDRGYNEQFF
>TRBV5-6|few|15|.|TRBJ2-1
TGTGCCAGCAGCCCCGGTTGGGCTCTCAGGAATGAGCAGTTCTTC
CASSPGWALRNEQFF
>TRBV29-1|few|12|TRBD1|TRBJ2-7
TGCAGCGTTACGGGACAGACCTACGAGCAGTACTTC
CSVTGQTYEQYF
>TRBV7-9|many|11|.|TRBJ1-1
TGTGCCAGCAGTTTGGAGGGTGAAGCTTTCTTT
CASSLEGEAFF
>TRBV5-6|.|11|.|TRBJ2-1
TGTGCCAGCAGCTGGTCCGGGCCGCAGTTCTTC
CASSWSGPQFF
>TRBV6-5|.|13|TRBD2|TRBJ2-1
TGTGCCAGCAGCTTAGCGGGAGGGACTGAGCAGTTCTTC
CASSLAGGTEQFF
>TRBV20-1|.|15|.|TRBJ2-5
TGCAGTGCTAGCGGAATGACAGGGGAGGGAGAGACCCAGTACTTC
CSASGMTGEGETQYF
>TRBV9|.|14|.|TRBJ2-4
TGTGCCAGCAGCGTTGGGGGCTTTAAAAACATTCAGTACTTC
CASSVGGFKNIQYF
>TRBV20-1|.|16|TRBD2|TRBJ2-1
TGCAGTGCTAGATTGCCGGGACTAGCGGTCTACAATGAGCAGTTCTTC
CSARLPGLAVYNEQFF
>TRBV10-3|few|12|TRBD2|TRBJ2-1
TGTGCCATCACTGGGACTACCAAACATCAGTTCTTC
CAITGTTKHQFF
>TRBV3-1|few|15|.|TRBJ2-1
TGTGCCAGCAGCCAAGAAGGGTACGGGGGCAATGAGCAGTTCTTC
CASSQEGYGGNEQFF
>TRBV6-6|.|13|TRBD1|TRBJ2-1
TGTGCCAGCCAATTGGCCGGACAGGAAAAACTGTTCTTC
CASQLAGQEKLFF
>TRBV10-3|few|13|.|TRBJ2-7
TGTGCCATCAGGTCGGCAGGGGCTCCGGAGCAGTACTTC
CAIRSAGAPEQYF